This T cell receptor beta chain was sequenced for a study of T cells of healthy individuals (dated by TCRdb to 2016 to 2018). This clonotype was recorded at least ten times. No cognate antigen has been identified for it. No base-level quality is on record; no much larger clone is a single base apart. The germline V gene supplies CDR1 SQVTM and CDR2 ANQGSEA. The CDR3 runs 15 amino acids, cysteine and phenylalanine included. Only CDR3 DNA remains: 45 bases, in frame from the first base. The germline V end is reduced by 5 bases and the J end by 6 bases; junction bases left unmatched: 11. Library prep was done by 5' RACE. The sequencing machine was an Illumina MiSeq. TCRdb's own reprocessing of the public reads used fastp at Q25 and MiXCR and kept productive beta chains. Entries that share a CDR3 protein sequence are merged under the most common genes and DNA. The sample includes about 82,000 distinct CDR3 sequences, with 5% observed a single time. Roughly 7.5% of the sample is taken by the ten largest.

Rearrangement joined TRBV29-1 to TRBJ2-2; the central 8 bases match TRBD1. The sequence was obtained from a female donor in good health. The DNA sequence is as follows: TGCAGCGTTCGGACAGGGAAGATTAAGGCCGGGGAGCTGTTTTTT. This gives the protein CSVRTGKIKAGELFF.